The 23 T cell receptor beta chains below were found in one sample sequenced in a study of blood T cells in healthy people across ages. With a J-beta primer mix and a sample-barcoded 5' primer, a second PCR ran about 7 to 12 cycles. A single record per CDR3 protein comes from TCRdb applying MiXCR to the 5' RACE reads. The repertoire holds about 780,000 distinct CDR3 sequences, with more than 35% as singletons. Sequencing used blood. These receptors all come from a man older than 75 in good health.

The chain carries TRBV9 and TRBJ1-1, with D unresolved. This CDR3 is 14 amino acids long. V lost 3 bases to trimming and J lost 0 bases, with 9 bases between them. Per the germline V gene, CDR1 is SGDLS and CDR2 is YYNGEE. CDR3 protein: CASSGLQLNTEAFF. The CDR3, as DNA: TGTGCCAGCAGCGGACTACAGTTGAACACTGAAGCTTTCTTT.

This chain joins TRBV9 and TRBJ2-7; D may be TRBD1 or TRBD2 (5 bases each). TRBJ2-5 explains the end of the DNA better; the J call may be wrong. The CDR3 covers 16 residues. Germline V gene data show CDR1 as SGDLS and CDR2 as YYNGEE. CDR3 sequence: CASSPHLGVVRETQYF. CDR3 sequence (DNA): TGTGCCAGCAGCCCTCACCTGGGGGTAGTTCGGGAGACCCAGTACTTC.

The chain has TRBV29-1 and TRBJ2-1, with D possibly matching TRBD1 (6 bases). TRBJ2-7 explains the end of the DNA better; the J call may be wrong. This CDR3 region has 12 residues. Germline values: CDR1 SQVTM, CDR2 ANQGSEA. The CDR3 DNA reads as TGCAGCGTTGTTCAGGGACACAATGAGCAGTACTTC. Encoded protein: CSVVQGHNEQYF.

The chain links TRBV24-1 to TRBJ2-3; 8 bases agree with TRBD2. Germline V gene lookup returns CDR1 KGHDR and CDR2 SFDVKD. The CDR3 totals 15 residues. Germline trimming cut 4 bases from V and 4 bases from J; bases unmatched to any gene: 6. CDR3 nucleotides: TGTGCCACCAGTGAGGAGCGGGAGTCCGCAGATACGCAGTATTTT. Translated, it gives CATSEERESADTQYF.

This clonotype turned up a few times. V usage is TRBV20-1 and J usage is TRBJ1-1; D call uncertain. This CDR3 has 11 amino acids. Trimming left V 1 base short and J 9 bases short, with 9 bases between. CDR1 is DFQATT and CDR2 is SNEGSKA in the germline V gene (reference sequence). The CDR3, as DNA: TGCAGTGCTAGAGGCGCAGCACAAGCTTTCTTT. Protein product: CSARGAAQAFF.

This clonotype was detected a few times. Just one base apart from a much larger clone, this may be a read error. The CDR3 nucleotides are TGCGCCAGCAGCCAAGACCGGGGTTTCGGAGAAGAGCAGTACTTC. This translates into CASSQDRGFGEEQYF. The chain carries TRBV4-1 and TRBJ2-5, with a weak D call TRBD2 (5 bases). CDR1 and CDR2 from the germline V gene are MGHRA and YSYEKL. The CDR3 loop spans 15 amino acids. Trimming left V 0 bases short and J 11 bases short, with 19 bases between.

This clonotype was counted at least ten times. This rearrangement joins TRBV27 to TRBJ2-7; possible D gene TRBD1, 5 bases. Looked up from germline, CDR1 is MNHEY and CDR2 is SMNVEV (reference sequence). V was clipped by 6 bases and J by 3 bases, with 9 bases between them. The CDR3 is 12 residues long. The CDR3 DNA follows: TGTGCCAGCAGGCAGGGTAACTACGAGCAGTACTTC. Its protein is CASRQGNYEQYF.

Turning to this clonotype: Possible read error: a much larger clone is one base away. The CDR3 protein is CSASNASFRETQYF. DNA of the CDR3: TGCAGTGCTAGTAATGCTAGCTTCCGGGAGACCCAGTACTTC. The chain carries TRBV20-1 and TRBJ2-5, with a weak D call TRBD2 (5 bases). Germline CDR1 is DFQATT and CDR2 is SNEGSKA (reference sequence). The CDR3 loop spans 14 amino acids. With 3 bases removed from V and 5 bases from J, the gap between germline ends came to 16 bases.

This rearrangement joins TRBV7-9 to TRBJ2-1; the D gene is possibly TRBD2 (7 bases). CDR1 and CDR2 from the germline V gene are SEHNR and FQNEAQ (reference sequence). Trimming took 4 bases from V and 1 from J, leaving 17 bases between them. The CDR3 has 17 amino acids. This CDR3 is CASSSETRGGSYNEQFF. CDR3 nucleotide sequence: TGTGCCAGCAGCTCTGAAACGAGGGGGGGATCCTACAATGAGCAGTTCTTC. The full variable domain, completed using reference TRBV7-9 and TRBJ2-1, is DTGVSQNPRHKITKRGQNVTFRCDPISEHNRLYWYRQTLGQGPEFLTYFQNEAQLEKSRLLSDRFSAERPKGSFSTLEIQRTEQGDSAMYLCASSSETRGGSYNEQFFGPGTRLTVL.

As concerns this clonotype: Germline is not matched at one junction end, which may reflect a read error. The chain is built from TRBV29-1 and TRBJ1-1; D is unclear. The CDR3 totals 12 residues. Germline V gene data show CDR1 as SQVTM and CDR2 as ANQGSEA. CDR3 residues: CSVEDGNAEALF. CDR3 bases: TGCAGCGTTGAAGATGGGAACGCTGAAGCTCTCTTT.

This chain links TRBV12-3 or TRBV12-4 with TRBJ1-5; 7 nucleotides align to TRBD1. V was pared by 6 bases and J by 6 bases, with 11 bases of the junction left unmatched. The CDR3 has 15 residues. This chain's CDR3 is CASSPITGASQPQHF. The DNA for the CDR3 is TGTGCCAGCAGCCCGATAACAGGGGCGTCTCAGCCCCAGCATTTT.

The rearrangement uses TRBV7-9 and TRBJ2-7; maybe TRBD2 (5 bases). Germline-derived CDR1 and CDR2 are SEHNR and FQNEAQ (reference sequence). This CDR3 contains 14 residues. V lost 4 bases, J lost 7 bases, and 17 bases lay in between. In nucleotides, the CDR3 is TGTGCCAGCAGCTCGAGGGAAACTTACAATGAGCAGTACTTC. This gives the protein CASSSRETYNEQYF.

This sequence joins TRBV7-9 and TRBJ1-5; 7 bases are a match to TRBD1. CDR1 and CDR2 (germline): SEHNR, FQNEAQ (reference sequence). The CDR3 sequence is 13 residues long. V gave up 5 bases and J gave up 7 bases; unmatched junction bases: 5. The CDR3 is CASSPTGPQPQHF. The CDR3 DNA reads as TGTGCCAGCAGCCCGACAGGGCCGCAGCCCCAGCATTTT. Full variable domain (outside the CDR3, taken from reference TRBV7-9 and TRBJ1-5): DTGVSQNPRHKITKRGQNVTFRCDPISEHNRLYWYRQTLGQGPEFLTYFQNEAQLEKSRLLSDRFSAERPKGSFSTLEIQRTEQGDSAMYLCASSPTGPQPQHFGDGTRLSIL.

The genes are TRBV28 and TRBJ1-4; D is unclear. The CDR3 is 14 amino acids. Germline-derived CDR1 and CDR2 are MDHEN and SYDVKM. Trimming removed 4 bases at V and 7 bases at J, with 13 bases between. For the CDR3, the DNA is TGTGCCAGCAGTTCGGCCGGGGAAGGTGAAAAACTGTTTTTT. It yields the protein CASSSAGEGEKLFF. Full variable domain (remainder filled in from reference TRBV28 and TRBJ1-4): DVKVTQSSRYLVKRTGEKVFLECVQDMDHENMFWYRQDPGLGLRLIYFSYDVKMKEKGDIPEGYSVSREKKERFSLILESASTNQTSMYLCASSSAGEGEKLFFGSGTQLSVL.

This clonotype has just a few counts. The chain carries TRBV5-1 and TRBJ2-5, with 7 bases matching TRBD1. CDR1 SGHRS and CDR2 YFSETQ come from the germline V gene. The CDR3 is made up of 13 amino acids. V gave up 4 bases and J gave up 3 bases; unmatched junction bases: 3. CDR3 DNA sequence: TGCGCCAGCAGCCGGGACAGAAAAGAGACCCAGTACTTC. Translated: CASSRDRKETQYF.

The rearrangement uses TRBV5-1 and TRBJ2-5; D may be TRBD1 (5 bases). The V end was cut by 4 bases, the J end by 2 bases, with 12 bases between. This CDR3 has 14 amino acids. Germline V gene data show CDR1 as SGHRS and CDR2 as YFSETQ. CDR3 sequence reads: CASSTQVGQETQYF. DNA for the CDR3: TGCGCCAGCAGCACACAGGTCGGACAAGAGACCCAGTACTTC.

The chain links TRBV5-1 to TRBJ2-2; D is possibly TRBD1 (5 bases). V was trimmed by 0 bases and J by 0 bases, leaving 12 bases between them. CDR3 size: 17 residues. Germline V gives CDR1 SGHRS, CDR2 YFSETQ. The DNA for the CDR3 is TGCGCCAGCAGCTTGGATCCGCCAGGGACGAACACCGGGGAGCTGTTTTTT. Translation gives CASSLDPPGTNTGELFF.

As DNA, the CDR3 is TGTGCCAGCAGCGCCGGAGGGACCCTAAATAGAGAGACCCAGTACTTC. This codes for CASSAGGTLNRETQYF. The V gene is TRBV9, the J gene TRBJ2-5; weak D call: TRBD2 (6 bases). The CDR3 consists of 16 residues. Germline CDR1 reads SGDLS; CDR2 reads YYNGEE. The V and J ends lost 3 bases and 4 bases respectively, with 19 bases between them.

Details on this clonotype: The missing conserved phenylalanine or tryptophan at the end of this CDR3 makes a read error likely. V is TRBV6-5 and J is TRBJ1-2; 11 nucleotides line up with TRBD1. Losses at the gene ends were 0 bases for V and 1 base for J; bases not matched to a gene: 4. CDR3 length: 17 residues. The V gene's germline CDR1 is MNHEY and CDR2 SVGAGI. Here the CDR3 reads CASSYSRTGGVNYGYTL. Here the CDR3 DNA reads TGTGCCAGCAGTTACTCCCGGACAGGGGGCGTTAACTATGGCTACACCTTG.

The V and J genes are TRBV6-5 and TRBJ2-1; TRBD2 matches at 8 bases. Germline-derived CDR1 and CDR2 are MNHEY and SVGAGI. V dropped 6 bases and J dropped 6; count of bases not matched to a gene: 4. The length of the CDR3 is 13 residues. CDR3 region: CASRGSGANEQFF. In DNA form, the CDR3 reads TGTGCCAGCAGAGGTAGCGGGGCCAATGAGCAGTTCTTC.

The chain recombines TRBV29-1 with TRBJ2-5; 11 bases fit TRBD1. This CDR3 region has 14 residues. The J segment lost 7 bases and the V segment lost 1 base, leaving 5 bases of the junction unmatched. Germline V gene sequence: CDR1 SQVTM, CDR2 ANQGSEA. The CDR3 here is CSVEVRTGGATQYF. DNA of the CDR3: TGCAGCGTTGAAGTAAGGACAGGGGGCGCGACCCAGTACTTC.

CDR3 nucleotide sequence: TGCAGTGCTAGGAAGGGGGGGACTTACGAGCAGTACTTC. It translates to CSARKGGTYEQYF. The chain employs TRBV20-1 and TRBJ2-5; tentatively, D is TRBD2 (7 bases). The J call may be in error: the DNA end matches TRBJ2-7 better. This CDR3 spans 13 amino acids. Germline V gene sequence: CDR1 DFQATT, CDR2 SNEGSKA (reference sequence).

Concerning this clonotype: One base away lies a much larger clone, so this may be a sequencing read error. The genes are TRBV12-3 or TRBV12-4 and TRBJ2-3, with 14 bases identical to TRBD2. The CDR3 length is 16 residues. Here the CDR3 DNA reads TGTGCCAGCAGGGCCGGGACTAGCGGGAGTATGGATACGGAGTATTTT. It translates to CASRAGTSGSMDTEYF.